These 4 T cell receptor beta chains originate from one sample sequenced in a study of blood T cell repertoires in COVID-19. Libraries were prepared by immunoSEQ multiplex PCR; TCRdb keeps only in-frame clonotypes and omits some of them. In the table there are 9,000 to 9,500 clones, around 86% of which are singletons. The sequencing input was peripheral blood. All receptors derive from a human donor in a cohort sampled during active COVID-19.

The V call is TRBV11-2, the J call TRBJ2-3; D not certain. The CDR3 extends over 15 amino acids. Germline CDR1 SGHAT, CDR2 FQNNGV. The V end lost 0 bases, the J end lost 0 bases, and 7 bases lay between the germline ends. The CDR3 spells CASSLDHGSTDTQYF. The CDR3 DNA follows: TGTGCCAGCAGCTTAGATCACGGTAGCACAGATACGCAGTATTTT.

The chain is built from TRBV19 and TRBJ1-3; 7 positions agree with TRBD1. Germline lookup yields CDR1 LNHDA and CDR2 SQIVND (reference sequence). The J segment lost 0 bases and the V segment lost 6 bases, leaving 11 bases of the junction unmatched. This CDR3 has 17 amino acids. CDR3 amino acids: CASSQQGWTSSGNTIYF. The CDR3 DNA reads TGTGCCAGTAGCCAACAGGGGTGGACATCCTCTGGAAACACCATATATTTT.

This clone was detected only a few times. The chain joins TRBV7-9 to TRBJ2-5; D might be TRBD1 (5 bases). The length of the CDR3 is 13 residues. Trimming stripped 4 bases from V and 2 bases from J, with 8 bases between. Germline V gene data show CDR1 as SEHNR and CDR2 as FQNEAQ (reference sequence). In DNA, the CDR3 is TGTGCCAGCAGCTGGGCAGGGCAAGAGACCCAGTACTTC. Its translation: CASSWAGQETQYF.

This clone was seen only a few times. The chain combines TRBV7-9 with TRBJ2-7, with 9 bases fitting TRBD2. V was clipped by 5 bases and J by 3 bases; unmatched bases: 5. The CDR3 extends over 14 amino acids. Per germline, CDR1 SEHNR and CDR2 FQNEAQ (reference sequence). CDR3 protein: CASSPWTSDYEQYF. CDR3 coding DNA: TGTGCCAGCAGCCCGTGGACTAGCGACTACGAGCAGTACTTC.